The rows below give T cell receptor beta chains drawn from one sample of a study of OX40 agonist ivuxolimab in advanced cancers. Profiling relied on immunoSEQ multiplex PCR, and the TCRdb table lists in-frame clones only, not all of them. The sample lists about 73,000 clones; 90% to 95% were seen once. The input for sequencing was CD4+ or CD8+ T cells sorted from blood, taken in a trial of the OX40 agonist ivuxolimab. The receptor set was obtained from an adult with an advanced solid tumor such as melanoma, head and neck, liver or kidney cancer. Each CDR3 is given with its conserved first and last residue. The order of the fields is D gene, clone size, J gene, V gene, CDR3 protein, CDR3 DNA. D genes are given only for firm matches. Clone sizes are given selectively: once, few, many, or a class where the clone is expanded.

>TRBD1|.|TRBJ1-5|TRBV27
CASSWDRNQPQHF
TGTGCCAGCAGTTGGGACAGAAATCAGCCCCAGCATTTT
>.|.|TRBJ2-7|TRBV7-8
CASSFSLSYEQYF
TGTGCCAGCAGCTTCAGCCTCTCCTACGAGCAGTACTTC
>TRBD2|.|TRBJ2-7|TRBV2
CASSEGGLAGGREQYF
TGTGCCAGCAGTGAAGGGGGACTAGCGGGAGGTCGCGAGCAGTACTTC
>.|.|TRBJ1-4|TRBV7-2
CASSLELGIGEKLFF
TGTGCCAGCAGCTTAGAGTTGGGGATTGGTGAAAAACTGTTTTTT
>.|.|TRBJ1-2|TRBV11-2
CASSLGQRDGYTF
TGTGCCAGCAGCTTAGGACAGAGAGATGGCTACACCTTC
>.|.|TRBJ2-1|TRBV14
CASSQESYNEQFF
TGTGCCAGCAGCCAAGAGTCGTACAATGAGCAGTTCTTC
>TRBD2|.|TRBJ2-1|TRBV19
CAGPGWGVLAGEYNEQFF
TGTGCCGGACCCGGGTGGGGGGTACTAGCGGGAGAGTACAATGAGCAGTTCTTC
>TRBD1|few|TRBJ2-1|TRBV5-1
CASSSTTGGFGNEQFF
TGCGCCAGCAGCTCCACTACAGGGGGTTTCGGCAATGAGCAGTTCTTC
>.|.|TRBJ1-2|TRBV7-9
CASSFLEGANYGYTF
TGTGCCAGCAGCTTTTTGGAAGGGGCTAACTATGGCTACACCTTC
>.|.|TRBJ1-1|TRBV5-6
CASSLGLGAEAFF
TGTGCCAGCAGCTTGGGTCTGGGGGCTGAAGCTTTCTTT
>TRBD1|.|TRBJ1-3|TRBV9
CASSSRTGGNTIYF
TGTGCCAGCAGCTCGCGGACAGGAGGAAACACCATATATTTT
>TRBD2|.|TRBJ2-5|TRBV4-3
CASSQEPSGRGEETQYF
TGCGCCAGCAGCCAAGAACCTAGCGGGAGAGGGGAAGAGACCCAGTACTTC
>.|.|TRBJ2-2|TRBV18
CASSPAGQKTGELFF
TGTGCCAGCTCACCGGCGGGACAGAAGACCGGGGAGCTGTTTTTT
>TRBD1|.|TRBJ1-5|TRBV27
CASGRTGDSNQPQHF
TGTGCCAGCGGGAGGACAGGGGACAGCAATCAGCCCCAGCATTTT
>.|once|TRBJ2-6|TRBV11-2
CASRTLGGRSSGANVLTF
TGTGCCAGCAGGACCTTGGGGGGGCGAAGCTCTGGGGCCAACGTCCTGACTTTC
>.|.|TRBJ1-1|TRBV11-3
CASSFMGIMNTEAFF
TGTGCCAGCAGCTTTATGGGGATCATGAACACTGAAGCTTTCTTT
>TRBD2|.|TRBJ2-5|TRBV10-3
CAISEAKTSGVQETQYF
TGTGCCATCAGTGAGGCGAAGACTAGCGGGGTCCAAGAGACCCAGTACTTC
>TRBD2|.|TRBJ2-1|TRBV7-4
CASRSGGASRCEQFF
TGTGCCAGCAGATCCGGGGGGGCTTCGCGGTGCGAGCAGTTCTTC
>.|.|TRBJ2-5|TRBV5-1
CASSLSGRLQETQYF
TGCGCCAGCAGCTTATCGGGGCGACTACAAGAGACCCAGTACTTC
>TRBD1|.|TRBJ1-1|TRBV6-5
CASSSGTGGRTEAFF
TGTGCCAGCAGTTCGGGGACAGGGGGCCGCACTGAAGCTTTCTTT
>.|once|TRBJ2-7|TRBV6-5
CASSYSYRAPYEQYF
TGTGCCAGCAGTTACTCTTATCGGGCCCCCTACGAGCAGTACTTC
>.|.|TRBJ1-2|TRBV2
CASTLLGQGYGYTF
TGTGCCAGCACTCTGCTAGGGCAGGGTTATGGCTACACCTTC
>.|.|TRBJ2-7|TRBV27
CASSLQPALSYEQYF
TGTGCCAGCAGTTTACAGCCGGCACTCTCCTACGAGCAGTACTTC
>.|.|TRBJ2-3|TRBV30
CAWGGTDTQYF
TGTGCCTGGGGGGGCACAGATACGCAGTATTTT
>.|.|TRBJ2-5|TRBV7-2
CASSLGGPETQYF
TGTGCCAGCAGCTTGGGGGGCCCAGAGACCCAGTACTTC
>.|.|TRBJ2-7|TRBV5-1
CASSLGGLTYEQYF
TGCGCCAGCAGCTTGGGTGGACTGACCTACGAGCAGTACTTC
>.|.|TRBJ1-5|TRBV11-3
CASSSQGDQPQHF
TGTGCCAGCAGCTCCCAGGGAGATCAGCCCCAGCATTTT
>TRBD2|.|TRBJ2-1|TRBV5-8
CASSRGLAGNEQFF
TGTGCCAGCAGCCGCGGACTAGCTGGCAATGAGCAGTTCTTC
>.|.|TRBJ2-1|TRBV4-3
CASSQVGWGDYNEQFF
TGCGCCAGCAGCCAAGTCGGGTGGGGGGATTACAATGAGCAGTTCTTC
>TRBD1|.|TRBJ2-1|TRBV6-6
CASSTTGAGVGEQFF
TGTGCCAGCAGTACTACAGGGGCGGGTGTCGGTGAGCAGTTCTTC
>.|.|TRBJ1-3|TRBV7-2
CASSLRNTIYF
TGTGCCAGCAGCCTTCGGAACACCATATATTTT
>TRBD2|.|TRBJ2-1|TRBV7-7
CASSVDPYWAGGPYEQFF
TGTGCCAGCAGCGTAGACCCGTACTGGGCGGGAGGGCCCTATGAGCAGTTCTTC
>TRBD2|.|TRBJ2-7|TRBV10-3
CASREGLAEPYEQYF
TGTGCCTCTCGGGAGGGACTAGCGGAACCCTACGAGCAGTACTTC
>.|.|TRBJ2-1|TRBV11-1
CASSLAAQSYNEQFF
TGTGCCAGCAGCTTAGCCGCGCAAAGTTACAATGAGCAGTTCTTC
>.|once|TRBJ1-1|TRBV5-6
CASSQQGRNTEAFF
TGTGCCAGCAGTCAGCAGGGGAGGAACACTGAAGCTTTCTTT
>TRBD1|once|TRBJ2-7|TRBV10-3
CAISRTGATYEQYF
TGTGCCATCAGTCGGACAGGGGCAACCTACGAGCAGTACTTC
>TRBD2|.|TRBJ2-1|TRBV6-5
CASSNGLVIYNEQFF
TGTGCCAGCAGTAACGGACTAGTGATCTACAATGAGCAGTTCTTC
>.|.|TRBJ2-5|TRBV19
CASSTSNQETQYF
TGTGCCAGTAGTACATCAAACCAAGAGACCCAGTACTTC
>TRBD2|.|TRBJ2-3|TRBV30
CAWSGSSGRRTDTQYF
TGTGCCTGGAGTGGGTCTAGCGGGAGGAGGACAGATACGCAGTATTTT
>.|.|TRBJ2-5|TRBV10-3
CAIKDEGLEVDF
TGTGCCATCAAGGATGAGGGGCTAGAAGTGGACTTC
>TRBD1|.|TRBJ1-5|TRBV6-4
CASSEDRVDQPQHF
TGTGCCAGCAGTGAAGACAGGGTTGATCAGCCCCAGCATTTT
>TRBD1|once|TRBJ1-2|TRBV27
CASAREGSGTGFNYGYTF
TGTGCCAGCGCCCGGGAGGGGTCCGGGACAGGGTTTAACTATGGCTACACCTTC
>TRBD2|.|TRBJ2-1|TRBV18
CASSPRTAGRGYNEQFF
TGTGCCAGCTCACCCCGCACGGCCGGGAGGGGGTACAATGAGCAGTTCTTC
>TRBD2|.|TRBJ2-7|TRBV27
CASSLSRTSNAYEQYF
TGTGCCAGCAGTTTATCAAGGACTAGCAACGCCTACGAGCAGTACTTC
>TRBD2|once|TRBJ2-7|TRBV7-9
CASSLVAGEDEQYF
TGTGCCAGCAGCTTAGTAGCGGGAGAGGACGAGCAGTACTTC
>.|.|TRBJ1-3|TRBV5-1
CASSLGDTSGNTIYF
TGCGCCAGCAGCTTGGGCGACACTTCTGGAAACACCATATATTTT
>.|.|TRBJ1-2|TRBV6-5
CASSLDRGNYGYTF
TGTGCCAGCAGTTTGGACAGAGGCAACTATGGCTACACCTTC
>.|few|TRBJ2-7|TRBV7-9
CASSRQDSYEQYF
TGTGCCAGCAGCCGCCAGGACTCCTACGAGCAGTACTTC
>.|.|TRBJ1-6|TRBV2
CASSGESARNSPLHF
TGTGCCAGCAGTGGCGAAAGCGCTCGAAATTCACCCCTCCACTTT
>TRBD1|.|TRBJ2-7|TRBV25-1
CASGTGGSYYEQYF
TGTGCCAGCGGAACAGGGGGATCATACTACGAGCAGTACTTC